The text below deals with one TCR beta chain. In the original workflow: It was from reference gene primer amplification that nucleated cell counts were estimated. Produced via immunoSEQ multiplex PCR; TCRdb's table is partial and in-frame only. The V and J calls and clone size are taken from that table; D and trimming were inferred from the DNA. Counted here are 65,000 to 75,000 clones, around 92% occurring once; the ten biggest clones make up roughly 13%. This sample stems from a study of blood T cell repertoires in COVID-19. Sequenced: peripheral blood. The TCR sequence derives from a human donor with active COVID-19. The donor label of this sample is uncertain.

CDR3 nucleotide sequence: TGTGCCAGCAGCTTAGTTAGTGCGGGAAGCCAAGAGACCCAGTACTTC. Translated: CASSLVSAGSQETQYF. The chain uses TRBV11-3 and TRBJ2-5; tentatively, D is TRBD2 (6 bases). This CDR3 has 16 residues. The germline V and J ends were trimmed by 1 base and 1 base, with 13 bases remaining between them. Germline assignment: CDR1 SGHNT and CDR2 YENEEA. Supplemented by reference TRBV11-3 and TRBJ2-5, the full variable domain reads EAGVVQSPRYKIIEKKQPVAFWCNPISGHNTLYWYLQNLGQGPELLIRYENEEAVDDSQLPKDRFSAERLKGVDSTLKIQPAELGDSAVYLCASSLVSAGSQETQYFGPGTRLLVL.